This T cell receptor beta chain was sequenced in a study of radiation and T cells in renal cell carcinoma. In this sample, this clone turned up once. CDR1 is SEHNR and CDR2 is FQNEAQ in the germline V gene (reference sequence). Deletions cut 4 bases from V and 1 base from J, with 17 bases between. The CDR3 totals 16 residues. The time point here: blood 4 weeks post-SBRT, at nephrectomy. Treatment of the sample: 15 Gy SBRT to primary tumor, nephrectomy 4 weeks later. Radiation-treated patients gave blood at baseline, week 2 and week 4. Produced via immunoSEQ multiplex PCR; TCRdb's table is partial and in-frame only. This sample has around 100,000 clones, with roughly 82% found just once.

The TCR comes from a man between 60 and 75 years old with renal cell carcinoma. The chain recombines TRBV7-9 with TRBJ2-7; D is unclear. The sample was blood, taken from a patient whose treatment included radiotherapy and nephrectomy. The CDR3: CASSSPDGLGSYEQYF. In DNA, the CDR3 is TGTGCCAGCAGCTCCCCGGACGGGTTAGGGTCCTACGAGCAGTACTTC.